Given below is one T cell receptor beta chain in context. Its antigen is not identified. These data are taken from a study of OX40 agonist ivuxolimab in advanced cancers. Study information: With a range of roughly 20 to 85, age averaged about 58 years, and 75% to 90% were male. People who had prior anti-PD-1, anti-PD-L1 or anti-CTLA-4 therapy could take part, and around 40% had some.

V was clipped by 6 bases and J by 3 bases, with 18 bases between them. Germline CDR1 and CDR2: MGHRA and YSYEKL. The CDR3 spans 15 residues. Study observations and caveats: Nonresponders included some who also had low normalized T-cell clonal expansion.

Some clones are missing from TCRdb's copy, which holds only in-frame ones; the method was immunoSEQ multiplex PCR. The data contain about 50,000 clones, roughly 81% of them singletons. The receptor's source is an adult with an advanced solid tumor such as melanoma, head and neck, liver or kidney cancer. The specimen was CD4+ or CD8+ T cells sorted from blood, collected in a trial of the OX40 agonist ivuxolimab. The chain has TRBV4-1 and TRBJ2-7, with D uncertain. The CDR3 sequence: CASSSDPGPYYEQYF. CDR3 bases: TGCGCCAGCAGTTCAGATCCGGGCCCGTACTACGAGCAGTACTTC.